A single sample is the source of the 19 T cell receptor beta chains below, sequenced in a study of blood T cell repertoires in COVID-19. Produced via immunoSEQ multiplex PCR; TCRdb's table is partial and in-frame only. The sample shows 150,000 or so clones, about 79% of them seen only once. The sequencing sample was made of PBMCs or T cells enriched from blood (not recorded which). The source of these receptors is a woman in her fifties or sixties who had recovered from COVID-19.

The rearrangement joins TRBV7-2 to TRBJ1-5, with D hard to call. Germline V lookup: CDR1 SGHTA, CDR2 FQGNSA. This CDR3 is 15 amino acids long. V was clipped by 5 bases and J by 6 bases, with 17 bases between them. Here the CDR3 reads CASSPTKVMIQPQHF. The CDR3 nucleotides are TGTGCCAGCAGCCCTACGAAAGTGATGATTCAGCCCCAGCATTTT.

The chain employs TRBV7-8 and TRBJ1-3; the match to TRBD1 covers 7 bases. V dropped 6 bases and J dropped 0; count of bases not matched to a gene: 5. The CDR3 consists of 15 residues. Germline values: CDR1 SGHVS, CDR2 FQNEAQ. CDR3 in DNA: TGTGCCAGCAGGAGGACAGGAACCTCTGGAAACACCATATATTTT. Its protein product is CASRRTGTSGNTIYF.

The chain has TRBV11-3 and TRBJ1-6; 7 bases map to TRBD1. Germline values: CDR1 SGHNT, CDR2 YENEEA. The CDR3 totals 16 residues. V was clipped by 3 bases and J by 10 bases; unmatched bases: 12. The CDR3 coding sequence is TGTGCCAGCAGCTTGAGGGGGCTCGAGGAACAATCACCCCTCCACTTT. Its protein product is CASSLRGLEEQSPLHF.

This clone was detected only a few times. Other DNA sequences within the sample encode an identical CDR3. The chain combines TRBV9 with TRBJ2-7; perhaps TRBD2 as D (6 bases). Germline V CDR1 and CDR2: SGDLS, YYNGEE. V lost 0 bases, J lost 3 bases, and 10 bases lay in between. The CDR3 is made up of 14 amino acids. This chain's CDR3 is CASSVDPGSYEQYF. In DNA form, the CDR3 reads TGTGCCAGCAGCGTAGATCCCGGGAGCTACGAGCAGTACTTC.

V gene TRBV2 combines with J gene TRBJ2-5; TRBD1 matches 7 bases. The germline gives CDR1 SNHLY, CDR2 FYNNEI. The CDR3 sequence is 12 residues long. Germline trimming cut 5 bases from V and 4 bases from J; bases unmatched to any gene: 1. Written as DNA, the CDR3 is TGTGCCAGCAGTTCAGGGGGAGAGACCCAGTACTTC. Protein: CASSSGGETQYF.

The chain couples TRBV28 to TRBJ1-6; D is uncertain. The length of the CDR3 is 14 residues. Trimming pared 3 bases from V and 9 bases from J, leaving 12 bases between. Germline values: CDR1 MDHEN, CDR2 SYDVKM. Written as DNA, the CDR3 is TGTGCCAGCAGTTTTCTGGCAGTGTCTTCACCCCTCCACTTT. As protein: CASSFLAVSSPLHF.

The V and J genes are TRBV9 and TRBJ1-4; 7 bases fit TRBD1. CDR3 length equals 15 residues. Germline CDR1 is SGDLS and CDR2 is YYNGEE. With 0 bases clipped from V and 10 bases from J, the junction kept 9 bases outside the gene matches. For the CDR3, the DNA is TGTGCCAGCAGCGTAGAAGACAGGGCGAATAGAAAACTGTTTTTT. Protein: CASSVEDRANRKLFF.

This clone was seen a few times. The CDR3: CASSLGRDSIMNTEAFF. The CDR3, as DNA: TGCGCCAGCAGCTTGGGAAGGGACAGCATCATGAACACTGAAGCTTTCTTT. The chain combines TRBV5-1 with TRBJ1-1; 7 bases agree with TRBD1. With V trimmed by 0 bases and J by 0 bases, 8 bases remained unmatched. Germline V lookup: CDR1 SGHRS, CDR2 YFSETQ. The CDR3 covers 17 residues.

The CDR3: CAISGDRGRGETQYF. As DNA, the CDR3 is TGTGCCATCAGCGGGGACAGGGGGCGAGGAGAGACCCAGTACTTC. The J gene is TRBJ2-5, the V gene TRBV10-3; TRBD1 matches at 12 bases. There are 15 residues in the CDR3. V lost 6 bases and J lost 4; bases outside the gene matches: 6. Germline V gives CDR1 ENHRY, CDR2 SYGVKD.

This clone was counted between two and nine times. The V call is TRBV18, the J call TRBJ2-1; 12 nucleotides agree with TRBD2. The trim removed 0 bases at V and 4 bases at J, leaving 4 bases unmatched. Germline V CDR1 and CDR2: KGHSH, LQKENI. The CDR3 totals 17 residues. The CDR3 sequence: CASSPPGTSGRYNEQFF. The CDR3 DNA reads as TGTGCCAGCTCACCACCCGGGACTAGCGGGCGATACAATGAGCAGTTCTTC. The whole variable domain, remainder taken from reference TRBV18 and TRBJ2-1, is NAGVMQNPRHLVRRRGQEARLRCSPMKGHSHVYWYRQLPEEGLKFMVYLQKENIIDESGMPKERFSAEFPKEGPSILRIQQVVRGDSAAYFCASSPPGTSGRYNEQFFGPGTRLTVL.

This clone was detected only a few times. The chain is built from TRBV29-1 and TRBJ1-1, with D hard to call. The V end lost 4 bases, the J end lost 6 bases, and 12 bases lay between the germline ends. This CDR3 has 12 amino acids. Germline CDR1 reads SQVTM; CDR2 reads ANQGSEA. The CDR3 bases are TGCAGCGTTGCAGCGGATCGCGCTGAAGCTTTCTTT. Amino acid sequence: CSVAADRAEAFF.

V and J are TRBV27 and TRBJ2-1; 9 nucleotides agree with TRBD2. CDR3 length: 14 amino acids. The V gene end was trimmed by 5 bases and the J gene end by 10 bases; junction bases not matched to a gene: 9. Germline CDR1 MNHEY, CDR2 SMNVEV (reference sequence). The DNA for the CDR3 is TGTGCCAGCAGTCTCTCGGGACTAGCAGGCGAGCAGTTCTTC. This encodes CASSLSGLAGEQFF.

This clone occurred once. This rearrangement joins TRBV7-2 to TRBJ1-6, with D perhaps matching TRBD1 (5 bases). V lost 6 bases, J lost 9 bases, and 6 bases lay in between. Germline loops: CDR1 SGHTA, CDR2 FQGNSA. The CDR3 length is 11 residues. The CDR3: CASRGVSPLHF. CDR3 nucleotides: TGTGCCAGCAGAGGGGTTTCACCCCTCCACTTT.

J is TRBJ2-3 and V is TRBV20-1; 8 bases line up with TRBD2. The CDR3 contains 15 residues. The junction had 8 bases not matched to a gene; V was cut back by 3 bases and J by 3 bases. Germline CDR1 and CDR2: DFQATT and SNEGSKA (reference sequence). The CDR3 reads CSASLSGGSTDTQYF. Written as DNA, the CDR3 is TGCAGTGCTAGTTTAAGCGGGGGAAGTACAGATACGCAGTATTTT.

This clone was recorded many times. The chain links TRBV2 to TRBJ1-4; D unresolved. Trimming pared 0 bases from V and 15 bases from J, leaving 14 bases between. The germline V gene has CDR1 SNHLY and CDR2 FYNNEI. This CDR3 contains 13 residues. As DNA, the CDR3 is TGTGCCAGCAGTGAAGCGCGGGGTACGGTATTGTTTTTT. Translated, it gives CASSEARGTVLFF.

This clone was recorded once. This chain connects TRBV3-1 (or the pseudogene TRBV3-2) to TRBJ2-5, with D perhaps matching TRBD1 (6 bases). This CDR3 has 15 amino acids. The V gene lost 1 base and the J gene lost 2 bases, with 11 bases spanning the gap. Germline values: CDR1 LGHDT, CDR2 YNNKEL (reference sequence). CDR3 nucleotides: TGTGCCAGCAGCCAAGCAGGGGCTATACAAGAGACCCAGTACTTC. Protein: CASSQAGAIQETQYF.

The CDR3 region has the DNA TGTGCCAGCAGTCGAACTAGCGGAGTCTCCTACAATGAGCAGTTCTTC. It yields the protein CASSRTSGVSYNEQFF. This chain links TRBV2 with TRBJ2-1; 8 bases line up with TRBD2. The V and J ends lost 5 bases and 0 bases, in that order; junction bases with no gene match: 6. The germline gives CDR1 SNHLY, CDR2 FYNNEI. This CDR3 has 16 residues.

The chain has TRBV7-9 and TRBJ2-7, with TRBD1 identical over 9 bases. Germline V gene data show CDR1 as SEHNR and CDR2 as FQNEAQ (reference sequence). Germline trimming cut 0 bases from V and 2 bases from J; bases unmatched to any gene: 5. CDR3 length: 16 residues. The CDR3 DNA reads TGTGCCAGCAGCTTAGCGCTGACAGGGGGGGCCTACGAGCAGTACTTC. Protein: CASSLALTGGAYEQYF. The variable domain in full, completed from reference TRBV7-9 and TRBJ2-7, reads DTGVSQNPRHKITKRGQNVTFRCDPISEHNRLYWYRQTLGQGPEFLTYFQNEAQLEKSRLLSDRFSAERPKGSFSTLEIQRTEQGDSAMYLCASSLALTGGAYEQYFGPGTRLTVT.

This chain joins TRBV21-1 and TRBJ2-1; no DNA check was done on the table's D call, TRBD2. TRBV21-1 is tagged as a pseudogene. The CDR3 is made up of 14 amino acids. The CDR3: CASSKGLADNEQFF. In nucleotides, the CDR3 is TGTGCCAGCAGCAAGGGACTAGCGGACAATGAGCAGTTCTTC.